The clone carrying this T cell receptor beta chain was seen once. Other DNA sequences in the same sample also yield this CDR3. The CDR3 has 12 residues. Germline V gene sequence: CDR1 SEHNR, CDR2 FQNEAQ (reference sequence). Trimming removed 5 bases from V and 4 bases from J, with 8 bases in between. This entry belongs to a study of cytomegalovirus exposure and HLA in healthy donors. The PCR ran on 60 Vbeta and 13 Jbeta primers. The assay was immunoSEQ multiplex PCR, and TCRdb's table has in-frame clones only and misses some. This repertoire shows 210,000 or so clones, more than 60% found once; its top ten account for about 0.22%.

Sample: PBMCs. The rearrangement joins TRBV7-9 to TRBJ1-1, with D unclear. This receptor was identified in a girl aged 2 to 9 in good health and CMV-seronegative. In nucleotides, the CDR3 is TGTGCCAGCAGCCTTCGGGGCACTGAAGCTTTCTTT. Its protein is CASSLRGTEAFF.